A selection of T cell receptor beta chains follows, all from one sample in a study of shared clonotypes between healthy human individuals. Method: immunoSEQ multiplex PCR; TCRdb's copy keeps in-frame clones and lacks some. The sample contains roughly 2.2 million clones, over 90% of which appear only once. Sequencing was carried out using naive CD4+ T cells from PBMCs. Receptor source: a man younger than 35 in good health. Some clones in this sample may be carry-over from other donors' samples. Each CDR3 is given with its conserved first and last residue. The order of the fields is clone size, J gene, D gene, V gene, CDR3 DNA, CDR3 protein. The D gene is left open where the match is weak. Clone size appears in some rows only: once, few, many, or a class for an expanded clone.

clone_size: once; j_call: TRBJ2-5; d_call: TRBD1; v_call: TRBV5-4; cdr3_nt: TGTGCCAGCAGCTGGACAGGGGGCACGGAGACCCAGTACTTC; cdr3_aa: CASSWTGGTETQYF
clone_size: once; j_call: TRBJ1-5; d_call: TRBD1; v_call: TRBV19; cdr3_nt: TGTGCCAGTAGTACTAGACAGGGTCTGAAGCCCCAGCATTTT; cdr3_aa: CASSTRQGLKPQHF
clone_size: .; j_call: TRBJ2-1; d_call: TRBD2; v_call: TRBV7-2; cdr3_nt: TGTGCCAGCAGCTTATCTCCCTGGACTAGCGGTAACAATGAGCAGTTCTTC; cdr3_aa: CASSLSPWTSGNNEQFF
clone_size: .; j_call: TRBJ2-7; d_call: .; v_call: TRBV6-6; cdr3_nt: TGTGCCAGCAGTCCCCGCTCGTGGCTAGCTTCCTACGAGCAGTACTTC; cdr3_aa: CASSPRSWLASYEQYF
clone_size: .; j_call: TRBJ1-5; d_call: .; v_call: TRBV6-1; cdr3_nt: TGTGCCAGCAGCTTAGGACCGACACCCCAGCCCCAGCATTTT; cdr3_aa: CASSLGPTPQPQHF
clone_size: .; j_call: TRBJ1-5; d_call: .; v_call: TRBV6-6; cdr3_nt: TGTGCCAGCAGGGGAGGCGGGGATCAGCCCCAGCATTTT; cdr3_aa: CASRGGGDQPQHF
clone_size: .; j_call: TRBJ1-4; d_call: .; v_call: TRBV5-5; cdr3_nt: TGTGCCAGCAGCTCGCTGACGGGGCAGAACCTTAATGAAAAACTGTTTTTT; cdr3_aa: CASSSLTGQNLNEKLFF
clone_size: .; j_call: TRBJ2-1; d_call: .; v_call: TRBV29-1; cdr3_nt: TGCAGCGTTGCCATATGGAATGAGCAGTTCTTC; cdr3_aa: CSVAIWNEQFF
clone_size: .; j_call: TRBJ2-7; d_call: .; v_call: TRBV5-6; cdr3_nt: TGTGCCAGCAGCTTGGCCATCACAGGGTCCCCCTACGAGCAGTACTTC; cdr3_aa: CASSLAITGSPYEQYF
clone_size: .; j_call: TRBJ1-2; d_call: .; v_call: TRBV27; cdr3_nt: TGTGCCAGCAGTCCGGTTCCGCGGGGGGCGCGTGGCTACACCTTC; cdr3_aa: CASSPVPRGARGYTF
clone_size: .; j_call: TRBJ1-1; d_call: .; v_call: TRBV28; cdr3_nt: TGTGCCAGCAGACGACTCTCGACCGGGACCGCTAGGGGTGGCACTGAAGCTTTCTTT; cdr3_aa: CASRRLSTGTARGGTEAFF
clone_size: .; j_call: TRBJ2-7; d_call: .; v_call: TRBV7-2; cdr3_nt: TGTGCCAGCAGCTTAGAGGGGCAAAATGTCCGGGGCCTCAGGGACTTC; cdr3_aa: CASSLEGQNVRGLRDF
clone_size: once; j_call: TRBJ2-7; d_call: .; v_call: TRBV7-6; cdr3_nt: TGTGCCAGCAGCTTAGCCCCAGGGGTTGCCTACGAGCAGTACTTC; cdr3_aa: CASSLAPGVAYEQYF
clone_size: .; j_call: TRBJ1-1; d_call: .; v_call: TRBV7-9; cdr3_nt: TGTGCCAGCAGCTTCTGGGACACCAACACTGAAGCTTTCTTT; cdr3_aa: CASSFWDTNTEAFF
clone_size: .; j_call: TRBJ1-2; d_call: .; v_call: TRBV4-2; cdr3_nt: TGTGCCAGCAGCCAAGCGGACCCTCCGTTTAACTATGGCTACACCTTC; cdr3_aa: CASSQADPPFNYGYTF
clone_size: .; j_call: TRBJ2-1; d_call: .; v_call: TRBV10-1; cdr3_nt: TGCGCCAGCAGTGGAGCAAAACCTTCGGTCAATGAGCAGTTCTTC; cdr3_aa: CASSGAKPSVNEQFF
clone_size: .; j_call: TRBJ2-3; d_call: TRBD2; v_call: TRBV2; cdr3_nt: TGTGCCAGCAGCACTAGCGCAGATACGCAGTATTTT; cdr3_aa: CASSTSADTQYF
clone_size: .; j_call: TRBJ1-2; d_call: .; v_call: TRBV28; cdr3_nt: TGTGCCAGCACCCCCCGAACAGCGTATGGCTACACCTTC; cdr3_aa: CASTPRTAYGYTF
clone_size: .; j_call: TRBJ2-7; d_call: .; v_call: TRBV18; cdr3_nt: TGTGCCAGCTCACCAGGAAGGGCCTACGAGCAGTACTTC; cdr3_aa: CASSPGRAYEQYF
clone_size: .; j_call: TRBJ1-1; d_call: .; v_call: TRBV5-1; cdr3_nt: TGCGCCAGCAGCTTGGAGCCGGGCATGAACACTGAAGCTTTCTTT; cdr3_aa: CASSLEPGMNTEAFF
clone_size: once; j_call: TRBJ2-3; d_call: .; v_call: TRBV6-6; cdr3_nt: TGTGCCAGCAGTTATACCGTAGCTAGCACAGATACGCAGTATTTT; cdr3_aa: CASSYTVASTDTQYF
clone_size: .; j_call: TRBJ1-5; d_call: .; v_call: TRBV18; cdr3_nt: TGTGCCAGCGGGCAGGGGTCCGATCAGCCCCAGCATTTT; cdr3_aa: CASGQGSDQPQHF